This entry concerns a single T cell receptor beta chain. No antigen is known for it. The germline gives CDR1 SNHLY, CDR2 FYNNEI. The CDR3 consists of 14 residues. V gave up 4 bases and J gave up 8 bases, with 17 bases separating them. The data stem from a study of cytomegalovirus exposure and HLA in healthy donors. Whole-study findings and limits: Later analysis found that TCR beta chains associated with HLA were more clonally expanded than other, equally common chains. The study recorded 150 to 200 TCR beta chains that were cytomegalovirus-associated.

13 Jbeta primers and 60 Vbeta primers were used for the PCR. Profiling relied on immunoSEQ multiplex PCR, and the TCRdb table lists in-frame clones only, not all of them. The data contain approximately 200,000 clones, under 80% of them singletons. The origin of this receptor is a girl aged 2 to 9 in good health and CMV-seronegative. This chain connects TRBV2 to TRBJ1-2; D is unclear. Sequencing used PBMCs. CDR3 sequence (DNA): TGTGCCAGCAGTGGGGTCAGCCTTAGCGAGGGCTACACCTTC. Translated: CASSGVSLSEGYTF.